Listed here is a single T cell receptor beta chain. Its antigen is not known. This sample was taken from a study of T cells after yellow fever vaccination. Broader study findings: Reappearing after the booster were most of the clones from primary vaccination (roughly 95% CD4, 88% CD8).

Production of TCR cDNA was by 5'RACE template switching, which also added a universal primer site and UMIs. TCRdb reanalysed the 5' RACE reads using MiXCR and keeps one entry per CDR3 protein. The data hold about 360,000 distinct CDR3 sequences, with 6.2% observed a single time. The CDR3 runs to 14 residues. Trimming took 5 bases from V and 6 from J; bases not matched to a gene: 9. Germline CDR1 reads SGHTA; CDR2 reads FQGNSA. Specimen: PBMCs, collected 5 days after the yellow fever booster vaccination. The J gene is TRBJ2-7, the V gene TRBV7-2; TRBD1 agrees at 8 bases. This TCR derives from a man aged 25 to 40 who received the YFV17D yellow fever vaccine. The CDR3 reads CASSRQQGAVEQYF. For the CDR3, the DNA is TGTGCCAGCAGCCGACAGCAGGGGGCGGTCGAGCAGTACTTC.